These 27 T cell receptor beta chains were sequenced from one sample in a study of CD8 T cells in Susac syndrome (dated by TCRdb to the late 2010s). The method was the immunoSEQ multiplex PCR assay. RNA was extracted using the RNeasy kit, and about 0.45 to 1 microgram was reverse transcribed with random hexamers. TCRdb ran its own pipeline on the public reads, namely fastp trimming at Q25 and MiXCR clone calling, and kept in-frame beta chains. Rows merge per CDR3 protein into single entries with the most common DNA and genes. The sample profile shows some 180,000 distinct CDR3 sequences; just under 95% of them were found once. The ten largest clonotypes hold around 0.094% of the sample. The sequencing input was CD4+ T cells from PBMCs. The receptors shown here come from a human donor with Susac syndrome.

The chain carries TRBV2 and TRBJ1-2, with unresolved D. CDR1 is SNHLY and CDR2 is FYNNEI in the germline V gene. The CDR3 spans 13 residues. V gave up 4 bases and J gave up 6 bases, with 12 bases separating them. The CDR3 sequence: CASSVYSLDGYTF. The CDR3, as DNA: TGTGCCAGCAGTGTCTACAGCCTAGATGGCTACACCTTC.

The CDR3 protein is CASSLSAGGPSYNEQFF. In DNA, the CDR3 is TGTGCCAGCAGCTTATCTGCGGGGGGCCCCTCCTACAATGAGCAGTTCTTC. The chain combines TRBV7-2 with TRBJ2-1; 8 bases match TRBD2. Germline trimming cut 2 bases from V and 0 bases from J; bases unmatched to any gene: 6. This CDR3 has 17 residues. CDR1 is SGHTA and CDR2 is FQGNSA in the germline V gene.

The chain employs TRBV5-5 and TRBJ1-6; no clear D. The CDR3 sequence is 12 residues long. CDR1 SGHKS and CDR2 YYEKEE come from the germline V gene (reference sequence). Trimming removed 0 bases from V and 13 bases from J, with 8 bases in between. CDR3 DNA sequence: TGTGCCAGCAGCTTGGATCGCCGGCCCCTCCACTTT. It is translated as CASSLDRRPLHF. Full variable domain (rest looked up from reference TRBV5-5 and TRBJ1-6): DAGVTQSPTHLIKTRGQQVTLRCSPISGHKSVSWYQQVLGQGPQFIFQYYEKEERGRGNFPDRFSARQFPNYSSELNVNALLLGDSALYLCASSLDRRPLHFGNGTRLTVT.

The rearrangement links TRBV6-5 to TRBJ2-7; maybe TRBD2 (5 bases). Germline V gives CDR1 MNHEY, CDR2 SVGAGI. Deletions cut 11 bases from V and 5 bases from J, with 16 bases between. This CDR3 region has 12 residues. The CDR3 protein is CASLGSGDEQYF. In DNA, the CDR3 is TGTGCCTCCCTGGGAAGCGGTGACGAGCAGTACTTC.

In this sample, this clonotype turned up once. The CDR3 nucleotides read TGTGCCAGCAGCTTCGCTAGAGGGGGCGCAGATACGCAGTATTTT. Translating gives CASSFARGGADTQYF. The rearrangement joins TRBV11-2 to TRBJ2-3; 7 bases are shared with TRBD1. CDR1 is SGHAT, CDR2 FQNNGV, per germline. CDR3 size: 15 residues. V lost 3 bases and J lost 4; bases outside the gene matches: 7.

This clonotype was observed a single time. The chain is built from TRBV7-2 and TRBJ2-1; D call uncertain. Germline-derived CDR1 and CDR2 are SGHTA and FQGNSA. V lost 1 base and J lost 6, with 7 bases in between. The CDR3 is 13 amino acids. The CDR3 nucleotides read TGTGCCAGCAGCTTAGAACGGATCAATGAGCAGTTCTTC. Its protein product is CASSLERINEQFF.

The rearrangement links TRBV20-1 to TRBJ2-7; tentatively, D is TRBD1 (6 bases). The V gene's germline CDR1 is DFQATT and CDR2 SNEGSKA (reference sequence). The V end lost 6 bases, the J end lost 0 bases, and 12 bases lay between the germline ends. This CDR3 is 13 amino acids long. CDR3 in DNA: TGCAGTGCCAGGACAGAGAGCTCCTACGAGCAGTACTTC. Its protein is CSARTESSYEQYF.

The chain employs TRBV7-3 and TRBJ1-1; perhaps TRBD1 as D (5 bases). Germline-derived CDR1 and CDR2 are SGHTA and FQGTGA. The CDR3 covers 13 residues. V was trimmed by 5 bases and J by 6 bases, leaving 13 bases between them. The CDR3 sequence: CASSRGVGAEAFF. CDR3 DNA: TGTGCCAGCAGCCGGGGGGTGGGGGCTGAAGCTTTCTTT.

V and J are TRBV4-3 and TRBJ2-7, with TRBD2 matching over 8 bases. The CDR3 length is 18 residues. After removal of 0 bases from V and 3 bases from J, the junction contained 13 bases not matched to a gene. CDR1 and CDR2 (germline): LGHNA, YSLEER. CDR3: CASSQDYVSAGGLYEQYF. The CDR3 DNA is TGCGCCAGCAGCCAAGATTACGTTTCGGCGGGAGGACTCTACGAGCAGTACTTC.

The chain recombines TRBV20-1 with TRBJ2-6; D not certain. V was pared by 3 bases and J by 0 bases, with 6 bases between. There are 14 residues in the CDR3. Germline V gives CDR1 DFQATT, CDR2 SNEGSKA (reference sequence). This CDR3 is CSASRFSGANVLTF. Written as DNA, the CDR3 is TGCAGTGCTAGTAGGTTCTCTGGGGCCAACGTCCTGACTTTC.

This rearrangement joins TRBV29-1 to TRBJ1-1; perhaps TRBD1 as D (6 bases). The germline V gene has CDR1 SQVTM and CDR2 ANQGSEA. CDR3 length: 14 residues. V was trimmed by 5 bases and J by 3 bases, leaving 16 bases between them. The CDR3, as DNA: TGCAGCGTTAATGGGGGGGCCAGGGACACTGAAGCTTTCTTT. Protein: CSVNGGARDTEAFF.

This chain links TRBV28 with TRBJ2-3; D remains unclear. Trimming took off 5 bases at V and 0 bases at J, with 9 bases between the two ends. This CDR3 is built from 14 residues. Germline V lookup: CDR1 MDHEN, CDR2 SYDVKM. CDR3 sequence: CASSSQASTDTQYF. The CDR3 coding sequence is TGTGCCAGCAGTAGCCAGGCAAGCACAGATACGCAGTATTTT.

This sequence joins TRBV12-3 or TRBV12-4 and TRBJ1-5; D is uncertain. The CDR3 is 13 amino acids. With 10 bases removed from V and 5 bases from J, the gap between germline ends came to 15 bases. CDR3 nucleotide sequence: TGTGCCACTTCATACGTTTCGGATCAGCCCCAGCATTTT. This translates into CATSYVSDQPQHF.

This chain links TRBV7-9 with TRBJ2-1, with 11 positions matching TRBD2. This CDR3 is 18 amino acids long. V dropped 5 bases and J dropped 0; count of bases not matched to a gene: 9. From germline, CDR1 is SEHNR and CDR2 FQNEAQ (reference sequence). The CDR3: CASSHRLAGPSSYNEQFF. The CDR3 nucleotides read TGTGCCAGCAGCCACAGACTAGCGGGACCCTCCTCCTACAATGAGCAGTTCTTC.

This sequence joins TRBV30 and TRBJ1-1; D is undetermined. In germline, CDR1 is GTSNPN, CDR2 SVGIG (reference sequence). V lost 0 bases and J lost 0, with 8 bases in between. There are 14 residues in the CDR3. DNA for the CDR3: TGTGCCTGGAGTGTTGGGCAGCTGAACACTGAAGCTTTCTTT. This sequence encodes CAWSVGQLNTEAFF.

The genes are TRBV28 and TRBJ1-4, with 11 bases fitting TRBD1. Germline CDR1 is MDHEN and CDR2 is SYDVKM. J gave up 5 bases and V 6 bases, and 5 bases lay outside the gene matches. The CDR3 loop spans 15 amino acids. The CDR3 loop reads CASSGTGGTNEKLFF. DNA of the CDR3: TGTGCCAGCAGCGGGACAGGGGGGACGAATGAAAAACTGTTTTTT. The full variable domain, rest sourced from reference TRBV28 and TRBJ1-4, is DVKVTQSSRYLVKRTGEKVFLECVQDMDHENMFWYRQDPGLGLRLIYFSYDVKMKEKGDIPEGYSVSREKKERFSLILESASTNQTSMYLCASSGTGGTNEKLFFGSGTQLSVL.

The chain has TRBV21-1 and TRBJ2-2; the DNA was not compared with TRBD1, the D call given in the table. TRBV21-1 is described as a pseudogene. This CDR3 comprises 17 residues. The CDR3 DNA sequence: TGTGCCAGCAGCAAAGTGAGGGGACAGGGGTTCACCGGGGAGCTGTTTTTT. This translates into CASSKVRGQGFTGELFF.

Here the CDR3 DNA reads TGTGCCAGCAGCTTAGCGGCCGGCACAGATACGCAGTATTTT. This gives the protein CASSLAAGTDTQYF. This chain links TRBV11-2 with TRBJ2-3; D remains unclear. V was cut by 1 base and J by 1 base, with 6 bases left in between. Germline V gene sequence: CDR1 SGHAT, CDR2 FQNNGV. The CDR3 is 14 amino acids.

The table lists this clonotype with a count of one. The V and J genes are TRBV20-1 and TRBJ2-7; the match to TRBD2 covers 11 bases. The V gene's germline CDR1 is DFQATT and CDR2 SNEGSKA (reference sequence). This CDR3 region has 17 residues. V lost 0 bases and J lost 3; bases outside the gene matches: 10. CDR3 sequence: CSARDRVASGRSYEQYF. CDR3 coding DNA: TGCAGTGCTAGAGATAGGGTAGCTAGCGGGAGGAGCTACGAGCAGTACTTC.

This clonotype was counted a few times. The gene calls are TRBV15 and TRBJ2-7, with no clear D. The germline CDR1 and CDR2 sequences are LNHNV and YYDKDF (reference sequence). V shed 0 bases and J shed 1 base, with 4 bases lying between them. The length of the CDR3 is 13 residues. The CDR3, as DNA: TGTGCCACCAGCAGAGATAAGTCCTACGAGCAGTACTTC. Translating it yields CATSRDKSYEQYF.

This chain uses TRBV28 with TRBJ1-1, with no clear D. V was trimmed by 7 bases and J by 4 bases, leaving 7 bases between them. Germline V CDR1 and CDR2: MDHEN, SYDVKM. The CDR3 consists of 11 residues. The CDR3 DNA reads TGTGCCAGCACGGGGAGCACTGAAGCTTTCTTT. This translates into CASTGSTEAFF. The full variable domain, completed using reference TRBV28 and TRBJ1-1, is DVKVTQSSRYLVKRTGEKVFLECVQDMDHENMFWYRQDPGLGLRLIYFSYDVKMKEKGDIPEGYSVSREKKERFSLILESASTNQTSMYLCASTGSTEAFFGQGTRLTVV.

In this sample, this clonotype turned up once. The CDR3 nucleotides read TGCGCCAGCAGCCGACAGGGAGCAACGACTAATGAAAAACTGTTTTTT. Its protein is CASSRQGATTNEKLFF. The chain recombines TRBV4-1 with TRBJ1-4, with TRBD1 matching over 7 bases. Germline V gives CDR1 MGHRA, CDR2 YSYEKL. This CDR3 is built from 16 residues. V lost 4 bases, J lost 2 bases, and 7 bases stayed unmatched.

The V call is TRBV9, the J call TRBJ2-3; D remains unclear. Germline V gives CDR1 SGDLS, CDR2 YYNGEE. V lost 1 base and J 2 bases, leaving 14 bases between the germline ends. The CDR3 loop spans 16 amino acids. DNA for the CDR3: TGTGCCAGCAGCGTAAGGGCAGCCCGGGCCACAGATACGCAGTATTTT. It encodes CASSVRAARATDTQYF.

The chain couples TRBV20-1 to TRBJ2-1; no reliable D call. V was clipped by 5 bases and J by 8 bases, with 10 bases between them. Per germline, CDR1 DFQATT and CDR2 SNEGSKA (reference sequence). This CDR3 contains 11 residues. This CDR3 reads CSAAQRDEQFF. Here the CDR3 DNA reads TGCAGTGCTGCCCAACGAGATGAGCAGTTCTTC.

DNA for the CDR3: TGTGCCAGCAGCCAGCCTAGCGGGAGGTTGTCCTACGAGCAGTACTTC. Protein sequence: CASSQPSGRLSYEQYF. V gene TRBV7-2 combines with J gene TRBJ2-7; 11 bases are shared with TRBD2. The ends lost 5 bases at V and 1 base at J; junction bases unmatched: 7. Germline V gene data show CDR1 as SGHTA and CDR2 as FQGNSA. CDR3 length equals 16 residues.

The V gene is TRBV15, the J gene TRBJ2-5; D not certain. The CDR3 runs 14 residues. Trimming removed 0 bases at V and 3 bases at J, with 8 bases between. Germline CDR1 is LNHNV and CDR2 is YYDKDF (reference sequence). The CDR3 nucleotides read TGTGCCACCAGCAGAGATCCGGCAGAAGAGACCCAGTACTTC. It encodes CATSRDPAEETQYF.

This chain uses TRBV29-1 with TRBJ2-7, with D hard to call. This CDR3 is built from 13 residues. Trimming took 1 base from V and 5 from J, leaving 12 bases between them. Germline loops: CDR1 SQVTM, CDR2 ANQGSEA. CDR3 DNA: TGCAGCGTTGAAGTCCCCGGAAGCAACGAGCAGTACTTC. Its protein product is CSVEVPGSNEQYF.